A selection of T cell receptor beta chains follows, all from one sample in a study of early T cells in non-severe SARS-CoV-2 infection. TCRdb called the 5' RACE reads again in MiXCR, with one record for every CDR3 protein. The sample shows tens of thousands of distinct CDR3 sequences, less than 5% of them seen only once. The specimen sequenced was whole blood. Receptors originate from an adult who was a healthcare worker with PCR-confirmed SARS-CoV-2 infection or an uninfected control (not recorded which). The CDR3 runs from the conserved cysteine through the conserved F or W. The order of the fields is J gene, V gene, CDR3 protein.

TRBJ1-1 | TRBV9 | CASKRVDQSNTEAFF
TRBJ2-7 | TRBV2 | CATSTGPYEQYF
TRBJ2-5 | TRBV18 | CASSPTTGYQETQYF
TRBJ2-7 | TRBV30 | CAWNSGSYEQYF
TRBJ2-1 | TRBV29-1 | CSVPRRLTEKNEQFF
TRBJ2-1 | TRBV6-1 | CATYTGRNEQFF
TRBJ2-5 | TRBV20-1 | CSATKLVAGQETQYF
TRBJ2-6 | TRBV7-8 | CASSQNPQGTGANVLTF
TRBJ2-3 | TRBV11-3 | CASSLGTGSDTQYF
TRBJ2-3 | TRBV14 | CASSLGALRPADTQYF